This note documents a single T cell receptor (beta chain) sequence. This clonotype appeared many times. There is no known antigen for this receptor. Nothing much larger sits one base from this clone, and base qualities are not available. The data originate from a study of T cells in Graves' hyperthyroidism and ophthalmopathy (dated 2019 in TCRdb). Regarding the complete study: Peripheral blood samples were taken at initial diagnosis, before any treatment was given. The roughly 99 discovery patients were divided at random into training and test sets in a 7:3 ratio. Following sampling, methimazole starting at 30 mg daily was given to hyperthyroidism patients, and high-dose intravenous methylprednisolone was given to ophthalmopathy patients. The study also compared thyroid tissue and blood T-cell repertoires from about six Graves' hyperthyroidism patients. TCR V-J signatures able to tell the groups apart were searched for in a discovery cohort of 90 to 100 patients, of whom more than 40 had Graves' ophthalmopathy and about 55 had stable Graves' hyperthyroidism. An independent validation cohort of under 20 hyperthyroidism patients and 15 or so patients who later progressed to ophthalmopathy tested prospective prediction of ophthalmopathy. The paper describes TCR Vbeta CDR3 sequencing of roughly 130 peripheral blood samples, made up of 40 to 45 ophthalmopathy patients, some 76 hyperthyroidism patients and 17 progressor patients.

The TCR beta CDR3 regions were amplified from the RNA transcripts. The first round of RT-PCR for the TCR CDR3 was performed with the HTBI primer set and the Qiagen OneStep RT-PCR kit. The libraries were constructed in a second round of multiplex PCR and then size-selected and purified. The libraries were sequenced on an Illumina HiSeq2000 using paired-end 100 bp reads. From the authors' description of their analysis: SOAPnuke was used to process the raw data, with reads discarded if the reads contained adapters or uncalled bases, had a mean Phred below 15, or lacked an exact constant-primer or identifier match. High-quality paired reads were merged with COPE v1.2.5, and unique nucleotide sequences were defined as clonotypes. MiTCR v1.1 was used to align the clonotypes against IMGT TRBV, TRBD and TRBJ reference segments. Only V-J combinations with frequency above 0.0001, covering 99.2% of repertoires, were analysed. The TCS score was defined as F50 (clonal expansion) divided by E x V (chaos), with BLOSUM62-based TCRdist calculated between CDR3 peptides within each V-J. Welch's t-statistics and random forest reduced 500 to 550 V-J features to about 13, which were used in a naive Bayes classifier (R e1071). The public reads were reprocessed in TCRdb via fastp at Q25 and MiXCR, keeping in-frame beta chains. For every CDR3 protein sequence, its rows merge into one entry that carries the most common genes and DNA. The V and J calls follow TCRdb's processing rather than the paper's. This sample lists approximately 330,000 distinct CDR3 sequences; about an eighth were detected once. The biggest ten clones account for 30% to 40% of the sample.

In the ophthalmopathy patients, disease was moderately to severely active, with a Clinical Activity Score of 3 or more, a NOSPECS grade of 4 or more, and a duration of less than 3 months. Exclusion was applied to patients with uncontrolled infections, other autoimmune diseases, pregnancy or lactation. Diagnoses relied on clinical symptoms, serum thyroxine and TRAb, thyroid ultrasound and orbital computed tomography. PBMCs were isolated from approximately 10 ml of fresh peripheral blood by Ficoll-Paque density gradient centrifugation. Total RNA was extracted using Trizol reagent, and RNA quality was assessed on an Agilent 2100 Bioanalyzer. V loses 4 bases, J loses 0 bases, and the germline ends lie 7 bases apart. Based on the germline V gene (reference sequence), the CDR1 and CDR2 sequences are MNHEY and SMNVEV. The CDR3 goes from the cysteine to the phenylalanine over 14 residues. The DNA shown is the 42-base CDR3, in frame from base 1.

The paper's findings and limits, for the study overall: Blood samples also contained most of the expanded thyroid clonotypes (frequency above 0.001), which suggests that blood repertoires may reflect thyroid immune responses. Sample size was not statistically predetermined, and blinding of investigators to group allocation was not performed. A 13 V-J signature model separated ophthalmopathy from stable hyperthyroidism, with roughly 88% sensitivity and 81.08% specificity in cross-validation and 80%/75% in testing. In validation, progression to ophthalmopathy was predicted by the model with almost 71% sensitivity and around 76% specificity, a median of roughly six months before onset.

The rearrangement joined TRBV27 to TRBJ1-3; the D gene is perhaps TRBD1, from 5 matching bases. This clonotype was obtained from a woman in her thirties or forties with Graves' ophthalmopathy. The sequencing sample was made of blood. CDR3 reads: CASSSGSSGNTIYF. The DNA sequence is as follows: TGTGCCAGCAGTTCAGGGTCCTCTGGAAACACCATATATTTT.